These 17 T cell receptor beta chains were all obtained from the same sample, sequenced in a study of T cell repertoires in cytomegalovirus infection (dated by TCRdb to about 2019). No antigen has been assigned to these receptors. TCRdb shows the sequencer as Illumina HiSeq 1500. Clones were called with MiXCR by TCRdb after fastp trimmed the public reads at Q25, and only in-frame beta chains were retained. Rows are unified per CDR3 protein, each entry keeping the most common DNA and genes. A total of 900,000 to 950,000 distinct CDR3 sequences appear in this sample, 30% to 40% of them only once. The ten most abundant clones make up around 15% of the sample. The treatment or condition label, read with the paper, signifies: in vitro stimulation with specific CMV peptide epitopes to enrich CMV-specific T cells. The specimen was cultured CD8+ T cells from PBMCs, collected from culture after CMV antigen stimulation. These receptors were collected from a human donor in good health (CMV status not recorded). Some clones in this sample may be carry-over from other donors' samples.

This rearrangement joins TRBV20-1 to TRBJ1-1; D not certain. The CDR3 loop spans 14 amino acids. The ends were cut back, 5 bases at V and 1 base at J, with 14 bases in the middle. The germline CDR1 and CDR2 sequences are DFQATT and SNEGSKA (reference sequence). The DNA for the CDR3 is TGCAGTGCTCTCAACCTAAACGGGAACACTGAAGCTTTCTTT. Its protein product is CSALNLNGNTEAFF.

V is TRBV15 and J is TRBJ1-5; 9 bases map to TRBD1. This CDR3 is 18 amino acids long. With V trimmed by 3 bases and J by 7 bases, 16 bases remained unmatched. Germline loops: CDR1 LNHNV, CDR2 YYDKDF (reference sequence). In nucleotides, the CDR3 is TGTGCCACCAGCAGGGAATTCCGGTGGGACAGGGATCAGCAGCCCCAGCATTTT. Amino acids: CATSREFRWDRDQQPQHF.

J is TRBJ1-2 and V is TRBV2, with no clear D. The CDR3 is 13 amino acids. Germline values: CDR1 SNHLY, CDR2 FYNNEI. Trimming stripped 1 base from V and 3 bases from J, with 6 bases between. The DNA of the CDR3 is TGTGCCAGCAGTGAAGTGCGATACTATGGCTACACCTTC. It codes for CASSEVRYYGYTF.

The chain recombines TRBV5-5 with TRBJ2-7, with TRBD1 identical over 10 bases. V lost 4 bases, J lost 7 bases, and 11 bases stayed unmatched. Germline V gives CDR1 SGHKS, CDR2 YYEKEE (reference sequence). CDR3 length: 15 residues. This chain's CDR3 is CASSGSTGGWGEQYF. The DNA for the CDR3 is TGTGCCAGCAGCGGATCGACAGGGGGCTGGGGTGAGCAGTACTTC.

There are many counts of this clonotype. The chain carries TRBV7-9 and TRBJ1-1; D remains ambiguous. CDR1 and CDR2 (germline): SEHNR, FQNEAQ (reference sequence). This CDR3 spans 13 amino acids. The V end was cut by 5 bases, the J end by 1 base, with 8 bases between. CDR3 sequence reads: CASSAPPNTEAFF. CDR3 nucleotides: TGTGCCAGCAGCGCACCCCCGAACACTGAAGCTTTCTTT.

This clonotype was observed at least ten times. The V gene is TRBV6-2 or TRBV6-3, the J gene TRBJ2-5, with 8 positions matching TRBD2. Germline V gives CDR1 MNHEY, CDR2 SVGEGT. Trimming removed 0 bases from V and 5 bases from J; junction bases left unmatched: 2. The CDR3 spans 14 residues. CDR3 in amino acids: CASSYSSSGETQYF. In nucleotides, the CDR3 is TGTGCCAGCAGTTACTCGTCTAGCGGGGAGACCCAGTACTTC.

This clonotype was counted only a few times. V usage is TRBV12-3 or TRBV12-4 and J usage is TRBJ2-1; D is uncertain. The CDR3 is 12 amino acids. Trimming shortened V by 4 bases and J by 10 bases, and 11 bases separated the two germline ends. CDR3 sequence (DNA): TGTGCCAGCAGTTCACGTCCCTTGGAGCAGTTCTTC. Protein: CASSSRPLEQFF.

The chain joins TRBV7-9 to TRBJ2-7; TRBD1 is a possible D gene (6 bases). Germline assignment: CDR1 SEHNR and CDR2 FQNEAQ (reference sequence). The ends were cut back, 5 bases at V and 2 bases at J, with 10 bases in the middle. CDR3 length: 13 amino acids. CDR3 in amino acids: CASSLRDTYEQYV. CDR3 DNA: TGTGCCAGCAGCCTCAGGGACACCTACGAGCAGTACGTC.

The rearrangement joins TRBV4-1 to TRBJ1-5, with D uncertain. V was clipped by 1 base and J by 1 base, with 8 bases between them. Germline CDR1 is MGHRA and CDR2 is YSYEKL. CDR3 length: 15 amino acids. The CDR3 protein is CASSQGETSNQPQHF. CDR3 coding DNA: TGCGCCAGCAGCCAAGGCGAAACGAGCAATCAGCCCCAGCATTTT.

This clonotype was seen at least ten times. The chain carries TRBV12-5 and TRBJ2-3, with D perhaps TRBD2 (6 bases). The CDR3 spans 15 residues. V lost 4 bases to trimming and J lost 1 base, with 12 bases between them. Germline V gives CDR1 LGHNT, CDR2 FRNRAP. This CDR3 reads CASGSGDHRTDTQYF. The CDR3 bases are TGTGCTAGTGGTTCGGGAGACCATCGCACAGATACGCAGTATTTT.

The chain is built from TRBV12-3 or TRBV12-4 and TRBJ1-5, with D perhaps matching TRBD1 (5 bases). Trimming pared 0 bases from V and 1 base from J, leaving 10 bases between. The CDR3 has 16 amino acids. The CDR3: CASSLAFDRSNQPQHF. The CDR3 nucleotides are TGTGCCAGCAGTTTAGCTTTCGACAGAAGCAATCAGCCCCAGCATTTT.

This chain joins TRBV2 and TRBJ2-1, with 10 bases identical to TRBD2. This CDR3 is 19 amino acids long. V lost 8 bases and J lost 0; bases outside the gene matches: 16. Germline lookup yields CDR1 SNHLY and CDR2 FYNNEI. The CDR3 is CASLWVGSGGSISYNEQFF. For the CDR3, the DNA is TGTGCCAGCCTATGGGTAGGTAGCGGGGGGTCCATCTCCTACAATGAGCAGTTCTTC.

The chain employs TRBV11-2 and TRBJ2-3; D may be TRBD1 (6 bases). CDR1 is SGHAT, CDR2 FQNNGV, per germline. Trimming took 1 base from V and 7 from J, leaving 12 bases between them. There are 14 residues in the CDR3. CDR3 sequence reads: CASSLGTTGYTQYF. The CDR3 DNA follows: TGTGCCAGCAGCTTAGGGACCACAGGGTATACGCAGTATTTT.

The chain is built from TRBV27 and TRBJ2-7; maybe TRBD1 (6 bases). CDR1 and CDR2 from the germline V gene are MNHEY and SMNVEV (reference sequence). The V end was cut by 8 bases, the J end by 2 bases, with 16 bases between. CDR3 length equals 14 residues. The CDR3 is CASGGQFPAYEQYF. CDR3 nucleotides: TGTGCCAGCGGTGGACAGTTCCCAGCCTACGAGCAGTACTTC.

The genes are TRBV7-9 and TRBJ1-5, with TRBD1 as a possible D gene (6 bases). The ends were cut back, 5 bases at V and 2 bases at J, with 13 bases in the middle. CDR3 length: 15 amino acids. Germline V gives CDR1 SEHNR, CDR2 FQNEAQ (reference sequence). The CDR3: CASSRGGGGNQPQHF. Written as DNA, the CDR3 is TGTGCCAGCAGCAGGGGAGGGGGTGGCAATCAGCCCCAGCATTTT.

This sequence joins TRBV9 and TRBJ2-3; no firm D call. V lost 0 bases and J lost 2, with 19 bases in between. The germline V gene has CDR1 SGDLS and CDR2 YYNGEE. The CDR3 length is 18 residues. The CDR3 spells CASSVAMMASGDTDTQYF. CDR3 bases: TGTGCCAGCAGCGTAGCTATGATGGCTAGTGGGGACACAGATACGCAGTATTTT. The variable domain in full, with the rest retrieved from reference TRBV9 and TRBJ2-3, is DSGVTQTPKHLITATGQRVTLRCSPRSGDLSVYWYQQSLDQGLQFLIQYYNGEERAKGNILERFSAQQFPDLHSELNLSSLELGDSALYFCASSVAMMASGDTDTQYFGPGTRLTVL.

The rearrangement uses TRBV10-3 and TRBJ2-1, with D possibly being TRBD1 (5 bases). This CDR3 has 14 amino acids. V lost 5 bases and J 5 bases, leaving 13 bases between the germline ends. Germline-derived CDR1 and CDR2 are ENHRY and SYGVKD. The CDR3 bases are TGTGCCATCAGTTCCGTAGGGGCGAACAATGAGCAGTTCTTC. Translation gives CAISSVGANNEQFF.